Listed below are T cell receptor beta chains from one sample, sequenced in a study of blood T cell repertoires in COVID-19. This table comes from immunoSEQ multiplex PCR, and its TCRdb copy is limited to in-frame clones, with some not included. The sample lists 250,000 or so clones, about 91% seen once, with just over 2.5% in the top ten. Sequencing was performed on PBMCs or T cells enriched from blood (not recorded which). The receptors derive from a woman in her 30s with acute COVID-19. The CDR3 runs from the conserved cysteine through the conserved F or W. A D gene is named only where the DNA matches it firmly. A row's size may be missing; if present it is once, few, many or a size class.

d_call	clone_size	v_call	j_call	cdr3_nt	cdr3_aa
NA	NA	TRBV3-1/TRBV3-2	TRBJ1-3	TGTGCCAGCACCCAACCCGGACTCACCATATATTTT	CASTQPGLTIYF
TRBD1	NA	TRBV6-1	TRBJ2-5	TGTGCCAGCAGTGAATGGGACAGGGGGCGAGAGACCCAGTACTTC	CASSEWDRGRETQYF
NA	NA	TRBV28	TRBJ1-1	TGTGCCAGCAGTCCCAGGGTCACTGAAGCTTTCTTT	CASSPRVTEAFF
NA	NA	TRBV12-3/TRBV12-4	TRBJ1-2	TGTGCCAGCAGTTTTGAGGGAGCCGGCTACACCTTC	CASSFEGAGYTF
NA	NA	TRBV6-6	TRBJ1-2	TGTGCCAGCAGAGAACACTGGGACTTTATCTCCTATGGCTACACCTTC	CASREHWDFISYGYTF
TRBD1	NA	TRBV2	TRBJ1-5	TGTGCCAGCAGTAGGCGACAGGGCGATCAGCCCCAGCATTTT	CASSRRQGDQPQHF
NA	NA	TRBV6-5	TRBJ2-7	TGTGCCAGCAGTAAACCAAGGGGATCCTACGAGCAGTACTTC	CASSKPRGSYEQYF
NA	NA	TRBV25-1	TRBJ1-1	TGTGCCAGCAGTGCTTCGGACAGTGGCAACACTGAAGCTTTCTTT	CASSASDSGNTEAFF
NA	NA	TRBV28	TRBJ1-5	TGTGCCAGCAGTTTTAATAGCAATCAGCCCCAGCATTTT	CASSFNSNQPQHF
TRBD2	NA	TRBV5-4	TRBJ2-5	TGTGCCAGCAGCATCCCTAGCGGCCAAGAGACCCAGTACTTC	CASSIPSGQETQYF
NA	NA	TRBV27	TRBJ2-3	TGTGCCAGCAGTCTTGACGGGGATTTGACAGATACGCAGTATTTT	CASSLDGDLTDTQYF
NA	NA	TRBV2	TRBJ1-1	TGTGCCAGCAGTGAAATGACATATATGAACACTGAAGCTTTCTTT	CASSEMTYMNTEAFF
NA	once	TRBV5-1	TRBJ2-1	TGCGCCAGCAGCTTGGTCGCGGGATCCAATGAGCAGTTCTTC	CASSLVAGSNEQFF
NA	NA	TRBV5-6	TRBJ1-1	TGTGCCAGCAGCTTCGTTGACAGGACGAACACTGAAGCTTTCTTT	CASSFVDRTNTEAFF
NA	NA	TRBV27	TRBJ1-5	TGTGCCAGCTCCCACCTTCCCCCAGGTCCCAATCAGCCCCAGCATTTT	CASSHLPPGPNQPQHF
NA	NA	TRBV4-2	TRBJ2-5	TGTGCCAGCAGCCAAGGCCTCCCCCGCGGCGGAGAGACCCAGTACTTC	CASSQGLPRGGETQYF
NA	NA	TRBV6-5	TRBJ1-3	TGTGCCAGCAGTTACCAGGTTCCCTCTGGAAACACCATATATTTT	CASSYQVPSGNTIYF
NA	NA	TRBV5-1	TRBJ2-7	TGCGCCAGCAGGGACATTAAGGGACGGGAGAAGCAGTACTTC	CASRDIKGREKQYF
NA	NA	TRBV23-1	TRBJ1-1	TGCGCCACCTTGACTAGAGACGCGTTGAACACTGAAGCTTTCTTT	CATLTRDALNTEAFF
NA	NA	TRBV7-9	TRBJ1-3	TGTGCCAGCAGCTTATTTAGAAACACCATATATTTT	CASSLFRNTIYF
TRBD1	NA	TRBV7-9	TRBJ1-2	TGTGCCAGCAGCTCCAACATAGGGGGGACAGCCCTCTATGGCTACACCTTC	CASSSNIGGTALYGYTF
TRBD1	NA	TRBV4-1	TRBJ1-2	TGCGCCAGCAGTCAAGGGCTTCGACAGGGTAGTAGAGTCTATGGCTACACCTTC	CASSQGLRQGSRVYGYTF
TRBD2	NA	TRBV3-1/TRBV3-2	TRBJ2-1	TGTGCCAGCAGCCAAGAAATAGGGACTACGAATGAGCAGTTCTTC	CASSQEIGTTNEQFF
NA	once	TRBV5-4	TRBJ1-1	TGTGCCAGCAGCTCCCCTACTAGAACTTTCTTT	CASSSPTRTFF
NA	NA	TRBV11-3	TRBJ1-1	TGTGCCAGCAGCCCCACGCCCCGGACGGGGGCTTTCTTT	CASSPTPRTGAFF
TRBD1	NA	TRBV12-3/TRBV12-4	TRBJ1-3	TGTGCCAGCCAGGGGGACTCTGGAAACACCATATATTTT	CASQGDSGNTIYF
NA	NA	TRBV10-3	TRBJ1-1	TGTGCCATCAGTGACCCCCGGAGGCCTGGGACTCCTGAAGCTTTCTTT	CAISDPRRPGTPEAFF
NA	NA	TRBV6-5	TRBJ2-7	TGTGCCACCAACCCCGGGGTTCCCCCCTACGAGCAGTACTTC	CATNPGVPPYEQYF
TRBD1	NA	TRBV4-1	TRBJ1-4	TGCGCCAGCAACCCGGGACAGAGTCTTTATGAAAAACTGTTTTTT	CASNPGQSLYEKLFF
TRBD1	NA	TRBV5-6	TRBJ1-6	TGTGCCAGCAGCTGGACAGGGGGTAATTCACCCCTCCACTTT	CASSWTGGNSPLHF
NA	NA	TRBV11-2	TRBJ1-2	TGTGCCAGCAGCTTAGTAGGAGGGACCAACTATGGCTACACCTTC	CASSLVGGTNYGYTF
TRBD1	once	TRBV19	TRBJ2-2	TGTGCCAGTAGTATAGGAAGGACAGGGGTTCACGGGGAGCTGTTTTTT	CASSIGRTGVHGELFF
NA	NA	TRBV27	TRBJ2-5	TGTGCCAGCAGTACCCCGGACCAAGAGACCCAGTACTTC	CASSTPDQETQYF
NA	NA	TRBV6-6	TRBJ2-7	TGTGCCAGCAGTTACGGGCAGGGGTTCTCCTACGAGCAGTACTTC	CASSYGQGFSYEQYF
NA	NA	TRBV12-3/TRBV12-4	TRBJ1-1	TGTGCCAGCACCTTCTCGAGGAACACTGAAGCTTTCTTT	CASTFSRNTEAFF
TRBD1	NA	TRBV19	TRBJ2-7	TGTGCCAGTAGTATTGAAGTTGGGACAGCCGCCCACGAGCAGTACTTC	CASSIEVGTAAHEQYF
NA	few	TRBV6-5	TRBJ1-2	TGTGCCAGCAGTTACGGTAGTGATGCGGCGGGCTATGGCTACACCTTC	CASSYGSDAAGYGYTF
NA	NA	TRBV28	TRBJ1-1	TGTGCCAGCGGAGGAGGGGTGGCTGGCACTGAAGCTTTCTTT	CASGGGVAGTEAFF
NA	NA	TRBV4-1	TRBJ1-2	TGCGCCAGCAGCCTCCGGAGAGGCCTGGACGGGGGCTATGGCTACACCTTC	CASSLRRGLDGGYGYTF
NA	NA	TRBV27	TRBJ1-1	TGTGCCAGCACAAGTGATGCCCACAGGGTGGCTTTCTTT	CASTSDAHRVAFF
TRBD2	NA	TRBV2	TRBJ2-6	TGTGCCAGCATGCCTGCTAGCGGGGGATACTTAAGCTCTGGGGCCAACGTCCTGACTTTC	CASMPASGGYLSSGANVLTF
NA	NA	TRBV4-1	TRBJ1-2	TGCGCCAGCAGCCAAATTGCGGGGCCTACCTATGGCTACACCTTC	CASSQIAGPTYGYTF
NA	NA	TRBV6-2/TRBV6-3	TRBJ1-1	TGTGCCAGCAGTTACGTACAGGTTGAAGCTTTCTTT	CASSYVQVEAFF
TRBD1	NA	TRBV6-2/TRBV6-3	TRBJ2-7	TGTGCCAGCAGTTACGGTCGCCGGGACAGGGGTTACGAGCAGTACTTC	CASSYGRRDRGYEQYF
TRBD2	NA	TRBV4-3	TRBJ2-1	TGCGCCAGCAGCCAGATACTAGCGGGGGGGCCCAATGAGCAGTTCTTC	CASSQILAGGPNEQFF
TRBD2	NA	TRBV4-2	TRBJ2-5	TGTGCCAGCAGCCAGGGAAGCGGGGGGAACCAAGAGACCCAGTACTTC	CASSQGSGGNQETQYF
TRBD1	NA	TRBV11-2	TRBJ1-1	TGTGCCAGCAGCTTGACAGGGGGCTCGAACACTGAAGCTTTCTTT	CASSLTGGSNTEAFF
NA	few	TRBV12-3/TRBV12-4	TRBJ2-5	TGTGCCAGCAGGGGCGAAGAGACCCAGTACTTC	CASRGEETQYF
TRBD2	NA	TRBV6-4	TRBJ2-1	TGTGCCAGCAGTGACTCAGAGGTAGCGGGGGTTTACAATGAGCAGTTCTTC	CASSDSEVAGVYNEQFF
NA	NA	TRBV9	TRBJ1-2	TGTGCCAGCAGCGCGTACTATGGCTACACCTTC	CASSAYYGYTF